The 4 T cell receptor beta chains presented below share a single source sample, sequenced in a study of OX40 agonist ivuxolimab in advanced cancers. Produced via immunoSEQ multiplex PCR; TCRdb's table is partial and in-frame only. The sample lists around 25,000 clones, around four fifths occurring once. Sequences were derived from CD4+ or CD8+ T cells sorted from blood, sampled in a trial of the OX40 agonist ivuxolimab. These receptors came from an adult with an advanced solid tumor such as melanoma, head and neck, liver or kidney cancer.

The V and J genes are TRBV27 and TRBJ1-1; D is perhaps TRBD1 (5 bases). V lost 5 bases to trimming and J lost 5 bases, with 18 bases between them. CDR3 size: 15 residues. CDR1 is MNHEY, CDR2 SMNVEV, per germline (reference sequence). The CDR3 sequence: CASSPWEGRRTEAFF. The DNA of the CDR3 is TGTGCCAGCAGTCCCTGGGAGGGGCGGAGGACTGAAGCTTTCTTT.

The CDR3 nucleotides read TGTGCCAGCACCCCGACTACCAAAGAGACCCAGTACTTC. Translation gives CASTPTTKETQYF. The chain employs TRBV7-9 and TRBJ2-5; possibly TRBD2 for D (5 bases). Trimming took 7 bases from V and 3 from J, leaving 12 bases between them. The V gene's germline CDR1 is SEHNR and CDR2 FQNEAQ (reference sequence). This CDR3 has 13 amino acids.

CDR3 bases: TGTGCCATCCGCTGGGACGGCTATGGCTACACCTTC. This sequence encodes CAIRWDGYGYTF. V usage is TRBV10-3 and J usage is TRBJ1-2; D perhaps matches TRBD1 (5 bases). This CDR3 comprises 12 residues. The germline V gene has CDR1 ENHRY and CDR2 SYGVKD. The ends were cut back, 8 bases at V and 4 bases at J, with 11 bases in the middle.

The chain combines TRBV6-5 with TRBJ2-7; 7 bases map to TRBD1. Trimming at V came to 6 bases and at J to 3 bases, leaving 14 bases not matched to a gene. CDR1 is MNHEY and CDR2 is SVGAGI in the germline V gene. The length of the CDR3 is 16 residues. Written as DNA, the CDR3 is TGTGCCAGCAGCTACCACTCCGGGACAGACTTCTACGAGCAGTACTTC. Encoded protein: CASSYHSGTDFYEQYF.